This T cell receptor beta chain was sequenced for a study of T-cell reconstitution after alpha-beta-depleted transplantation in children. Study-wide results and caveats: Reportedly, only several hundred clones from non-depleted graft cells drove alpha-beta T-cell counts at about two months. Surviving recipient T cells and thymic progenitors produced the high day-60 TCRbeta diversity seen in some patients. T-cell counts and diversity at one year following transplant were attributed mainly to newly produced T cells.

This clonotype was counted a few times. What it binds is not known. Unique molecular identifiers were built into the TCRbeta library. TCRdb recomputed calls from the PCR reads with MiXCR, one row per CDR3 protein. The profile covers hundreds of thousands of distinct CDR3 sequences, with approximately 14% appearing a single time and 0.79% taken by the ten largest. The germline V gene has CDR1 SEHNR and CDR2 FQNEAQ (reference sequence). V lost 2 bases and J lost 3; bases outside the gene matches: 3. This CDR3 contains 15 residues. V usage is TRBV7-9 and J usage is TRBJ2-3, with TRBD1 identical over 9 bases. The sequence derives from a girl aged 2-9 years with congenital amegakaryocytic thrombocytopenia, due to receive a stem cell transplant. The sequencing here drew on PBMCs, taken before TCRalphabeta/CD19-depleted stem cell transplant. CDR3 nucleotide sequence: TGTGCCAGCAGCTTAAACAGGGGGCGAACAGATACGCAGTATTTT. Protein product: CASSLNRGRTDTQYF.